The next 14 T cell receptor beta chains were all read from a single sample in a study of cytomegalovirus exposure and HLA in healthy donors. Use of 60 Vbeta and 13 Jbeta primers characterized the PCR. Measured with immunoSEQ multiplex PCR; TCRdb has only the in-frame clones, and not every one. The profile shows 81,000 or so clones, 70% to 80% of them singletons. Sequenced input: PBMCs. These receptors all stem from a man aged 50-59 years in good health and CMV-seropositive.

In DNA, the CDR3 is TGTGCCAGTAGCAGCGGGACCGGTATAGATTCACCCCTCCACTTT. Its protein is CASSSGTGIDSPLHF. The chain employs TRBV19 and TRBJ1-6, with D possibly TRBD1 on 5 matching bases. Germline CDR1 LNHDA, CDR2 SQIVND (reference sequence). The CDR3 has 15 amino acids. V lost 6 bases and J lost 8, with 17 bases in between.

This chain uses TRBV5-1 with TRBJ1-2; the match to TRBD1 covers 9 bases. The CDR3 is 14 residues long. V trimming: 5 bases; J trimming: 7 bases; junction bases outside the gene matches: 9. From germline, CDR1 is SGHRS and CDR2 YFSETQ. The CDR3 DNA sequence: TGCGCCAGCAGTACCGGGACAGGGAAGCTTGGCTACACCTTC. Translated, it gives CASSTGTGKLGYTF.

The CDR3 DNA reads TGTGCCTGGAGTATTAGCGCGGAGGGTGGCTACACCTTC. This encodes CAWSISAEGGYTF. This chain links TRBV30 with TRBJ1-2; D is undetermined. The CDR3 covers 13 residues. Trimming removed 2 bases at V and 7 bases at J, with 14 bases between. Germline CDR1 is GTSNPN and CDR2 is SVGIG (reference sequence).

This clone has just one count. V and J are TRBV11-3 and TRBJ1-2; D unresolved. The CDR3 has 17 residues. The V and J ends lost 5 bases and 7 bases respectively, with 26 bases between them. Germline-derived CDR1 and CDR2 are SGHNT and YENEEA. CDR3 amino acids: CASSPTPGGDYAGGYTF. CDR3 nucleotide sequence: TGTGCCAGCAGCCCCACCCCTGGAGGTGATTACGCGGGTGGCTACACCTTC.

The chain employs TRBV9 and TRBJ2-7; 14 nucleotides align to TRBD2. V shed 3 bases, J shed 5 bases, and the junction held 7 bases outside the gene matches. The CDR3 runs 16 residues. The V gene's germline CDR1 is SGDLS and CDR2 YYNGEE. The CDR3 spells CASSGGLAGDRNEQYF. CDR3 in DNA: TGTGCCAGCAGCGGGGGACTAGCGGGAGATCGGAACGAGCAGTACTTC. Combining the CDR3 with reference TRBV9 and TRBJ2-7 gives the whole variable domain DSGVTQTPKHLITATGQRVTLRCSPRSGDLSVYWYQQSLDQGLQFLIQYYNGEERAKGNILERFSAQQFPDLHSELNLSSLELGDSALYFCASSGGLAGDRNEQYFGPGTRLTVT.

CDR3 amino acids: CAISDSSRATGELFF. The CDR3, as DNA: TGTGCCATCAGTGACTCTAGCCGGGCCACCGGGGAGCTGTTTTTT. The chain joins TRBV10-3 to TRBJ2-2; perhaps TRBD2 as D (5 bases). Per the germline V gene, CDR1 is ENHRY and CDR2 is SYGVKD. Trimming pared 3 bases from V and 4 bases from J, leaving 12 bases between. The CDR3 is 15 residues long.

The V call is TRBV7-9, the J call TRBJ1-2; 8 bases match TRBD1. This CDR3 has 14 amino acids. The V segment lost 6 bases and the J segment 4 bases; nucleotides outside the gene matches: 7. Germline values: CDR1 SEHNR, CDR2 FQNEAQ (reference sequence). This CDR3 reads CASSHPGQAYGYTF. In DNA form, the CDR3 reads TGTGCCAGCAGTCATCCGGGACAGGCCTATGGCTACACCTTC.

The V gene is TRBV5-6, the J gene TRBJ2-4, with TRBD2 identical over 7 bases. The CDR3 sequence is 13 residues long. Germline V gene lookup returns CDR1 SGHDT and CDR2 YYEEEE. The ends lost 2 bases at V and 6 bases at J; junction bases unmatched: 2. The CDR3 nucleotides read TGTGCCAGCAGCTTTCGGACTAGAAACATTCAGTACTTC. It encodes CASSFRTRNIQYF.

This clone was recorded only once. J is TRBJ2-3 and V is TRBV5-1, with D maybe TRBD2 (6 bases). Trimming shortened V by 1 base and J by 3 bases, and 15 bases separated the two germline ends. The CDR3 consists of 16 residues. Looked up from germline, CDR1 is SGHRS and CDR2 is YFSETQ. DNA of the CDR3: TGCGCCAGCAGCTTGATCGGCGGGACGATTACAGATACGCAGTATTTT. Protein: CASSLIGGTITDTQYF.

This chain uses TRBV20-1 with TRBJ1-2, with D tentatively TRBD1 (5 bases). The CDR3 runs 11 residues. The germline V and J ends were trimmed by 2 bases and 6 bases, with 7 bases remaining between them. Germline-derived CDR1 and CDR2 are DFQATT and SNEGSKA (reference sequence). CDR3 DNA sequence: TGCAGTGCTAGACAGGGAAATGGCTACACCTTC. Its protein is CSARQGNGYTF.

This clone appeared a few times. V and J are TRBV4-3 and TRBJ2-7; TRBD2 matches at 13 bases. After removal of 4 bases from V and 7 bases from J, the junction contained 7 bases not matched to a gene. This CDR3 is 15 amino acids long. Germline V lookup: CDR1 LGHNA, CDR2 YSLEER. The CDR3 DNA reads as TGCGCCAGCAGCCCGAGGACTAGCGGGAGTGGGGAGCAGTACTTC. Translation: CASSPRTSGSGEQYF.

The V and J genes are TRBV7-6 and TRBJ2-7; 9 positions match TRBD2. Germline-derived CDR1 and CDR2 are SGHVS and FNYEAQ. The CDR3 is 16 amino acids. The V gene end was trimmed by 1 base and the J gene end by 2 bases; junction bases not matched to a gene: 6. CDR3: CASSLGLTSGTYEQYF. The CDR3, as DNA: TGTGCCAGCAGCTTAGGACTGACTAGCGGTACCTACGAGCAGTACTTC.

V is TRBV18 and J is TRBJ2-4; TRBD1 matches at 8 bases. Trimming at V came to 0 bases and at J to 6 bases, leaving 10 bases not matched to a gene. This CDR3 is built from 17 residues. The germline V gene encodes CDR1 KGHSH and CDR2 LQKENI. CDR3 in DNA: TGTGCCAGCTCACCACCCACGGGACAGGCTCTGATAAACATTCAGTACTTC. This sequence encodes CASSPPTGQALINIQYF.

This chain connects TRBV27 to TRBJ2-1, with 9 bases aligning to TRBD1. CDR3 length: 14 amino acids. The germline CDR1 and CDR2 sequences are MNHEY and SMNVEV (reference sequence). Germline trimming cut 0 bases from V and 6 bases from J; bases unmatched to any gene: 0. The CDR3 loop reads CASSLSTGGNEQFF. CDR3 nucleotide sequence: TGTGCCAGCAGTTTATCGACAGGGGGCAATGAGCAGTTCTTC.